This TCR beta chain was sequenced during a study of cytotoxic CD8 clonotypes in ibrutinib-treated CLL. Broader study findings: The times at which samples were taken varied between sustained-remission and progressing patients.

The CDR3 is 13 residues long. Germline V CDR1 and CDR2: LNHDA, SQIVND (reference sequence). V gave up 10 bases and J gave up 3 bases; unmatched junction bases: 6. This clone was observed a single time. Its antigen is unidentified. Sequencing sought depths of 1 in 200,000 to 1 in 1 million T cells. The method was immunoSEQ multiplex PCR; TCRdb's version includes in-frame clones alone and lacks a portion of them. Of roughly 300,000 clones in the sample, more than 70% were seen once. This TCR derives from a human donor with chronic lymphocytic leukemia. The V call is TRBV19, the J call TRBJ1-1; 9 nucleotides agree with TRBD1. The specimen was PBMCs, collected at disease progression, from a patient treated with ibrutinib. The CDR3 region has the DNA TGTGCCACCAGGACAGGGGTATACACTGAAGCTTTCTTT. Residues: CATRTGVYTEAFF.